This T cell receptor (beta chain) was recorded in a study of T-cell memory formation after mild COVID-19. One entry per CDR3 protein, called by TCRdb with MiXCR from the 5' RACE reads. This table has roughly 14,000 distinct CDR3 sequences, over 20% appearing once. This clonotype appeared many times. The CDR3 has 18 residues. With 4 bases clipped from V and 6 bases from J, the junction kept 19 bases outside the gene matches. Germline lookup yields CDR1 LGHNA and CDR2 YSLEER. J is TRBJ1-2 and V is TRBV4-3; 8 positions match TRBD1. The source is a man aged 18-30 years who had mild COVID-19 (a few samples of this study predate the infection). Cell type and time point are not known. Sequencing was carried out using PBMCs or a T cell subset sorted from them (not recorded which). CDR3 sequence: CASSPWAEVTGGAHGYTF. CDR3 in DNA: TGCGCCAGCAGCCCCTGGGCCGAAGTTACAGGGGGAGCTCATGGCTACACCTTC.